This is a list of T cell receptor beta chains from one sample in a study of T cell repertoires in cytomegalovirus infection. Each CDR3 protein gets one entry after TCRdb re-called the reads with MiXCR. The sample yields tens of thousands of distinct CDR3 sequences, roughly 20% seen once. Their antigens are not known. Sequenced: PBMCs, sequenced either directly or after in vitro stimulation (not recorded which). Receptors were obtained from a human donor in good health (CMV status not recorded). Some clones in this sample may be carry-over from other donors' samples. Each CDR3 is given with its conserved first and last residue. The order of the fields is CDR3 length, clone size, J gene, D gene, V gene, CDR3 DNA, CDR3 protein. A D gene is named only where the DNA matches it firmly. Clone size is not always given. Where it is, it says once, few, many or a class for expanded clones.

length: 13
size: many
J: TRBJ1-1
D: NA
V: TRBV12-3/TRBV12-4
DNA: TGTGCCAGCAGCCTAGGACAACCCTTTGAAGCTTTCTTT
CDR3: CASSLGQPFEAFF

length: 18
size: few
J: TRBJ2-1
D: TRBD2
V: TRBV14
DNA: TGTGCCAGCAGCCTCTTCGGGGGGTGGGGCCGCTCCTACAATGAGCAGTTCTTC
CDR3: CASSLFGGWGRSYNEQFF

length: 16
size: many
J: TRBJ2-7
D: NA
V: TRBV7-6
DNA: TGTGCCAGCAGCTTAGGTGTTTTACAAAGTCCCTACGAGCAGTACTTC
CDR3: CASSLGVLQSPYEQYF

length: 12
size: few
J: TRBJ2-5
D: NA
V: TRBV7-2
DNA: TGTGCCAGCAGCTTATGGGGGGAGACCCAGTACTTC
CDR3: CASSLWGETQYF

length: 11
size: NA
J: TRBJ2-2
D: NA
V: TRBV29-1
DNA: TGCAGCGTCCTACTAACCGGGGAGCTGTTTTTT
CDR3: CSVLLTGELFF

length: 13
size: few
J: TRBJ1-2
D: NA
V: TRBV2
DNA: TGTGCCAGCAGTGAAGGAAAGAACTATGGCTACACCTTC
CDR3: CASSEGKNYGYTF

length: 12
size: NA
J: TRBJ1-1
D: NA
V: TRBV12-3/TRBV12-4
DNA: TGTGCCAGCAGCTGGGGGACGGAAGAAGCTTTCTTT
CDR3: CASSWGTEEAFF

length: 13
size: once
J: TRBJ1-5
D: NA
V: TRBV2
DNA: TGTGCCAGCAGTGAAGGGCCGTCACAGCCCCAGCATTTT
CDR3: CASSEGPSQPQHF

length: 14
size: many
J: TRBJ2-5
D: TRBD1
V: TRBV7-2
DNA: TGTGCCAGCAGAAGGGACAGCTTCCAAGAGACCCAGTACTTC
CDR3: CASRRDSFQETQYF

length: 13
size: few
J: TRBJ2-7
D: TRBD2
V: TRBV20-1
DNA: TGCAGTGCTAGAGGCGGGAGGGAATACGAGCAGTACTTC
CDR3: CSARGGREYEQYF

length: 15
size: NA
J: TRBJ2-3
D: NA
V: TRBV20-1
DNA: TGCAGTGCCACGGGGGGCCGGGAGAGCACAGAAACGCAGTATTTT
CDR3: CSATGGRESTETQYF

length: 14
size: many
J: TRBJ2-5
D: NA
V: TRBV5-4
DNA: TGTGCCAGCAGCCCCCGACCCCACCAAGAGACCCAGTACTTC
CDR3: CASSPRPHQETQYF

length: 13
size: NA
J: TRBJ2-4
D: NA
V: TRBV20-1
DNA: TGCAGTGCTAGCCAGCACGCCAAAAACATTCAGTACTTC
CDR3: CSASQHAKNIQYF

length: 13
size: NA
J: TRBJ2-5
D: NA
V: TRBV24-1
DNA: TGTGCCACCGGCCGGGGGACCCAAGAGACCCAGTACTTC
CDR3: CATGRGTQETQYF

length: 13
size: few
J: TRBJ2-7
D: NA
V: TRBV28
DNA: TGTGCCAGCAGTACTATAGGGGAATACGAGCAGTACTTC
CDR3: CASSTIGEYEQYF

length: 16
size: many
J: TRBJ1-6
D: NA
V: TRBV11-2
DNA: TGTGCCAGCAGCTTAGAGATAAACTCCTATAATTCACCCCTCCACTTT
CDR3: CASSLEINSYNSPLHF

length: 14
size: NA
J: TRBJ1-1
D: NA
V: TRBV5-4
DNA: TGTGCCATTACGGGGGGTCGACTGAACACTGAAGCTTTCTTT
CDR3: CAITGGRLNTEAFF

length: 16
size: few
J: TRBJ2-1
D: NA
V: TRBV7-2
DNA: TGTGCCAGCAGCTTTCTGGGCACTAGCTCCTACAATGAGCAGTTCTTC
CDR3: CASSFLGTSSYNEQFF

length: 13
size: many
J: TRBJ1-1
D: NA
V: TRBV7-9
DNA: TGTGCCAGCAGCCCCTACCAGGGTACTGAAGCTTTCTTT
CDR3: CASSPYQGTEAFF

length: 13
size: NA
J: TRBJ1-3
D: NA
V: TRBV20-1
DNA: TGCAGTGCTAGTGGGAAAGCTGGAAACACCATATATTTT
CDR3: CSASGKAGNTIYF